Presented here are 15 T cell receptor beta chains from one specimen sequenced in a study of blood T cells in healthy people across ages. With a J-beta primer mix and a sample-barcoded 5' primer, a second PCR ran about 6 to 11 cycles. One entry per CDR3 protein results from TCRdb running MiXCR on the 5' RACE reads. The data hold approximately 810,000 distinct CDR3 sequences, with 25% to 30% observed a single time. Sequences were obtained from blood. Receptors were obtained from a woman of 80 years or more in good health.

This clonotype was picked up many times. V and J are TRBV20-1 and TRBJ2-3; 7 positions agree with TRBD2. J was trimmed by 5 bases and V by 3 bases; bases with no gene match: 11. Germline V CDR1 and CDR2: DFQATT, SNEGSKA (reference sequence). The CDR3 has 15 residues. This CDR3 reads CSARARGEGRDTQYF. In DNA, the CDR3 is TGCAGTGCTAGGGCTCGGGGGGAAGGGAGAGATACGCAGTATTTT.

The chain is built from TRBV12-3 or TRBV12-4 and TRBJ1-5, with TRBD1 identical over 10 bases. The CDR3 runs to 16 residues. Trimming took 5 bases from V and 0 from J; bases not matched to a gene: 4. The CDR3 DNA is TGTGCCAGCAGTCCGGGGACAGGGGATAGCAATCAGCCCCAGCATTTT. Amino acids: CASSPGTGDSNQPQHF.

As to this clonotype: One junction end does not reproduce the germline sequence, and a read error may be involved. This chain uses TRBV30 with TRBJ1-1; TRBD1 matches 9 bases. The CDR3 contains 15 residues. The germline V gene has CDR1 GTSNPN and CDR2 SVGIG (reference sequence). The CDR3 DNA follows: TGTGCCCGGAGTACCTCCGGGACAGGGAGTGTACCGGCTTTCTTT. Its protein is CARSTSGTGSVPAFF.

At least ten counts were recorded for this clonotype. The genes are TRBV18 and TRBJ1-2; D may be TRBD1 (5 bases). Germline V gene data show CDR1 as KGHSH and CDR2 as LQKENI. The CDR3 is 15 amino acids. Trimming left V 0 bases short and J 6 bases short, with 14 bases between. CDR3 sequence (DNA): TGTGCCAGCTCACCACCTTGGCAGGGTACGGATGGCTACACCTTC. It is translated as CASSPPWQGTDGYTF. Combining the CDR3 with reference TRBV18 and TRBJ1-2 gives the whole variable domain NAGVMQNPRHLVRRRGQEARLRCSPMKGHSHVYWYRQLPEEGLKFMVYLQKENIIDESGMPKERFSAEFPKEGPSILRIQQVVRGDSAAYFCASSPPWQGTDGYTFGSGTRLTVV.

A few counts support this clonotype. The chain joins TRBV20-1 to TRBJ2-5; D may match TRBD1 or TRBD2 (5 bases each). V was trimmed by 5 bases and J by 2 bases, leaving 15 bases between them. Germline CDR1 and CDR2: DFQATT and SNEGSKA (reference sequence). The CDR3 loop spans 14 amino acids. CDR3 region: CSAVPGRPQETQYF. The CDR3 DNA follows: TGCAGTGCTGTACCGGGACGGCCACAAGAGACCCAGTACTTC.

The DNA of the CDR3 is TGCAGCGTTGAAGATACAGGGGGCGCCCGGTACGAGCAGTACTTC. Translation: CSVEDTGGARYEQYF. This chain joins TRBV29-1 and TRBJ2-7; 9 bases agree with TRBD1. From germline, CDR1 is SQVTM and CDR2 ANQGSEA. The CDR3 is made up of 15 amino acids. With V trimmed by 0 bases and J by 4 bases, 7 bases remained unmatched.

V and J are TRBV6-2 or TRBV6-3 and TRBJ1-5, with 8 bases that match TRBD1. J lost 4 bases, V lost 3 bases, and 11 bases had no gene match. The CDR3 is 17 residues long. Germline-derived CDR1 and CDR2 are MNHEY and SVGEGT. The CDR3 nucleotides are TGTGCCAGCAGTTATCACGGACAGGGTAAGGGAAATCAGCCCCAGCATTTT. Its translation: CASSYHGQGKGNQPQHF.

Points on this clonotype: It is likely a read error, because the conserved phenylalanine at the end of the CDR3 is missing. The rearrangement joins TRBV2 to TRBJ2-3, with TRBD1 as a possible D gene (6 bases). The germline V gene has CDR1 SNHLY and CDR2 FYNNEI. V lost 5 bases and J lost 3, with 6 bases in between. The CDR3 contains 12 residues. CDR3: CASSQGTDTQYL. The CDR3 DNA reads as TGTGCCAGCAGTCAGGGGACAGATACGCAGTATTTG.

The chain recombines TRBV20-1 with TRBJ2-3, with D perhaps assigned TRBD1 or TRBD2 (6 bases each). V lost 3 bases and J lost 2, with 12 bases in between. CDR3 length equals 14 residues. Per the germline V gene, CDR1 is DFQATT and CDR2 is SNEGSKA (reference sequence). CDR3 residues: CSARVGGLTDTQYF. Written as DNA, the CDR3 is TGCAGTGCTAGGGTGGGGGGCCTCACAGATACGCAGTATTTT.

This clonotype was seen many times. Germline is not matched at one junction end, which may reflect a read error. The CDR3 DNA reads as TGTGCCAGCAGTTTAGGTGGCGGGGGCTACAATGAGCAGTTCTTC. Its protein product is CASSLGGGGYNEQFF. V and J are TRBV5-1 and TRBJ2-1, with 7 bases that match TRBD2. This CDR3 is built from 15 residues. The germline V gene has CDR1 SGHRS and CDR2 YFSETQ. Looking up the rest from reference TRBV5-1 and TRBJ2-1 gives the full variable domain: KAGVTQTPRYLIKTRGQQVTLSCSPISGHRSVSWYQQTPGQGLQFLFEYFSETQRNKGNFPGRFSGRQFSNSRSEMNVSTLELGDSALYLCASSLGGGGYNEQFFGPGTRLTVL.

This clonotype was detected only a few times. J is TRBJ1-1 and V is TRBV20-1; the D gene is possibly TRBD1 (5 bases). V shed 6 bases and J shed 7 bases, with 15 bases lying between them. The CDR3 runs 12 residues. Germline V gives CDR1 DFQATT, CDR2 SNEGSKA (reference sequence). The CDR3 protein is CSAVRDVGEAFF. The CDR3 coding sequence is TGCAGTGCGGTAAGGGACGTAGGTGAAGCTTTCTTT.

There are a few counts of this clonotype. Being one base from a much bigger clone, this may be a read error. The rearrangement joins TRBV27 to TRBJ1-2; 7 bases are a match to TRBD1. The CDR3 consists of 13 residues. Germline V lookup: CDR1 MNHEY, CDR2 SMNVEV (reference sequence). CDR3 residues: CAGSSHRGRGYTF. The CDR3 coding sequence is TGTGCCGGCAGTTCCCACAGGGGACGGGGCTACACCTTC.

The chain combines TRBV13 with TRBJ2-5; 9 bases agree with TRBD2. V dropped 0 bases and J dropped 2; count of bases not matched to a gene: 13. CDR1 is PRHDT and CDR2 is FYEKMQ in the germline V gene (reference sequence). CDR3 length: 19 residues. CDR3 in amino acids: CASSLGRDRAGGTQETQYF. In nucleotides, the CDR3 is TGTGCCAGCAGCTTAGGCCGGGACCGGGCGGGGGGGACTCAAGAGACCCAGTACTTC. The full variable domain, with the rest looked up from reference TRBV13 and TRBJ2-5, is AAGVIQSPRHLIKEKRETATLKCYPIPRHDTVYWYQQGPGQDPQFLISFYEKMQSDKGSIPDRFSAQQFSDYHSELNMSSLELGDSALYFCASSLGRDRAGGTQETQYFGPGTRLLVL.

This clonotype was recorded many times. This rearrangement joins TRBV28 to TRBJ1-2; maybe TRBD1 (5 bases). The V gene's germline CDR1 is MDHEN and CDR2 SYDVKM. V lost 5 bases to trimming and J lost 6 bases, with 19 bases between them. The CDR3 extends over 15 amino acids. Here the CDR3 reads CASSPLKSGPNGYTF. Written as DNA, the CDR3 is TGTGCCAGCAGTCCCTTAAAATCAGGGCCCAATGGCTACACCTTC.

Concerning this clonotype: A much larger clonotype is one base distant, so this may be a read error. The chain recombines TRBV18 with TRBJ2-7; no firm D call. Germline assignment: CDR1 KGHSH and CDR2 LQKENI. This CDR3 contains 14 residues. The CDR3 coding sequence is TGTGCCAGCTCACCACGGCAGAGCTCCTGCGAGCAGTACTTC. Protein: CASSPRQSSCEQYF.